This T cell receptor (beta chain) was recorded in a study of cytomegalovirus exposure and HLA in healthy donors. General study findings and limits: It was likely that a cluster of highly shared sequence variants was a sequencing artifact. In a later analysis, most CMV-associated TCR beta chains appeared HLA-restricted.

Germline loops: CDR1 SGHTA, CDR2 FQGTGA. The CDR3 spans 20 residues. J lost 6 bases, V lost 6 bases, and 23 bases had no gene match. In its sample, this clone was seen once. Its target is unknown. The study ran its PCR with 60 Vbeta and 13 Jbeta primers. The assay was immunoSEQ multiplex PCR, and TCRdb's table has in-frame clones only and misses some. The sample shows over 90,000 clones, roughly 70% of them seen only once. V is TRBV7-3 and J is TRBJ2-2; 9 bases are a match to TRBD2. Material for sequencing was PBMCs. This TCR derives from a woman in her 50s in good health and CMV-seronegative. The CDR3 DNA reads TGTGCCAGCAGTAACCCGACAGGGCTAGACCTAGCGGGGTCTCCCGGGGAGCTGTTTTTT. Translated, it gives CASSNPTGLDLAGSPGELFF.